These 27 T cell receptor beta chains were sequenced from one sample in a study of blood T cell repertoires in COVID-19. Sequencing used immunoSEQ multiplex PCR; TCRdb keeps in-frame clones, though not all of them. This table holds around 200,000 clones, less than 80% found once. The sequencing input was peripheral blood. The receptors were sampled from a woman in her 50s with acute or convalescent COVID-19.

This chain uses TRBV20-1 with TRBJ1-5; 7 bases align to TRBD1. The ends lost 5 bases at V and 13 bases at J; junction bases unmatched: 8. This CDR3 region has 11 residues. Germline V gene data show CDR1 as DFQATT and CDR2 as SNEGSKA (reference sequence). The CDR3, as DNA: TGCAGTGCTCAGGTAACAGGGGCACAGCATTTT. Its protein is CSAQVTGAQHF.

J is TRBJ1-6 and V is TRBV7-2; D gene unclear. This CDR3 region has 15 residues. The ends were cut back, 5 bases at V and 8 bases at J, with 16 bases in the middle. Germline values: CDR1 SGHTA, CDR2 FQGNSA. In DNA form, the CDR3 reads TGTGCCAGCAGCCTGCGCGGCGGGGAGGATTCACCCCTCCACTTT. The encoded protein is CASSLRGGEDSPLHF.

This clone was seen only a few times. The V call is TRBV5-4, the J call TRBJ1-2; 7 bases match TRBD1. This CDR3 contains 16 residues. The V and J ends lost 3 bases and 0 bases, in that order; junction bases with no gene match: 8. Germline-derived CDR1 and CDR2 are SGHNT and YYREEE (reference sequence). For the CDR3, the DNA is TGTGCCAGCAGCTCGAGGGGACAGCTTACTAACTATGGCTACACCTTC. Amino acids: CASSSRGQLTNYGYTF.

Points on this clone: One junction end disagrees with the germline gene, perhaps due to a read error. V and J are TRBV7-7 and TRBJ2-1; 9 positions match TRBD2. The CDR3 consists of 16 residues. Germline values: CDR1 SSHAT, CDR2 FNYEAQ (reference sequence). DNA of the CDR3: TGTGCTAGCAGCTTAGTGGCGGGGGGGCCATACAATGAGCAGTTCTTC. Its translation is CASSLVAGGPYNEQFF.

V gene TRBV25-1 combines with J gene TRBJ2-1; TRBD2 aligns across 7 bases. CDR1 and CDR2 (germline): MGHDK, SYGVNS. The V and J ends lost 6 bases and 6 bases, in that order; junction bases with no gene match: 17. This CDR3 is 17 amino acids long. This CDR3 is CASRRSSVGGPRNEQFF. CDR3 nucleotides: TGTGCCAGCAGAAGGAGTTCGGTGGGAGGGCCTCGCAATGAGCAGTTCTTC.

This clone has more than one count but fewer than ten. The CDR3 nucleotides read TGTGCCTGGATGGGACAGGGGGCAGGTTCACCCCTCCACTTT. Amino acids: CAWMGQGAGSPLHF. The V gene is TRBV30, the J gene TRBJ1-6; 12 nucleotides match TRBD1. Germline values: CDR1 GTSNPN, CDR2 SVGIG (reference sequence). The CDR3 loop spans 14 amino acids. V lost 4 bases and J lost 9; bases outside the gene matches: 4.

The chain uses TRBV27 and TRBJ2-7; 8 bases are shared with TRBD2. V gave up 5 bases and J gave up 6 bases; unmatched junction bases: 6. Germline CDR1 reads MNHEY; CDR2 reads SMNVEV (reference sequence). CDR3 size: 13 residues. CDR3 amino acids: CASSRGGEREQYF. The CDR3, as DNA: TGTGCCAGCAGTCGGGGGGGAGAGCGCGAGCAGTACTTC.

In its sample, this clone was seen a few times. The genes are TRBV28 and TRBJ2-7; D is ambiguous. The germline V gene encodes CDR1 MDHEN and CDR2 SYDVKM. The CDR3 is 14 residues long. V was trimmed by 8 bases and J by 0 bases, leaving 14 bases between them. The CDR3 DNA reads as TGTGCCAGCTACTCAGGTAGAAGCTCCTACGAGCAGTACTTC. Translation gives CASYSGRSSYEQYF.

Here the CDR3 reads CASSLRTSAYNEQFF. CDR3 DNA sequence: TGTGCCAGCAGCTTACGGACTAGCGCCTACAATGAGCAGTTCTTC. This sequence joins TRBV7-9 and TRBJ2-1, with TRBD2 matching over 9 bases. The CDR3 consists of 15 residues. CDR1 is SEHNR, CDR2 FQNEAQ, per germline (reference sequence). V lost 2 bases, J lost 2 bases, and 1 base stayed unmatched.

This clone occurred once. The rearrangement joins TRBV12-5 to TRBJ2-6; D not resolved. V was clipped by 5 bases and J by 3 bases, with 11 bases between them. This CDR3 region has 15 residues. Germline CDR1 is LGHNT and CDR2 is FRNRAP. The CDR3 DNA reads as TGTGCTAGTGGTCCCTTGAGAGGTGGGGCCAACGTCCTGACTTTC. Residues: CASGPLRGGANVLTF.

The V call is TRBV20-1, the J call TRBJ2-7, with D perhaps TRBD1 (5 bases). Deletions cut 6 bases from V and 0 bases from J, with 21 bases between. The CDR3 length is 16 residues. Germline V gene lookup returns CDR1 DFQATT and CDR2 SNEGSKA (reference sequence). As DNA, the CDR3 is TGCAGTGCAAGTAATACAGGATACCGGAGCTCCTACGAGCAGTACTTC. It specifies CSASNTGYRSSYEQYF.

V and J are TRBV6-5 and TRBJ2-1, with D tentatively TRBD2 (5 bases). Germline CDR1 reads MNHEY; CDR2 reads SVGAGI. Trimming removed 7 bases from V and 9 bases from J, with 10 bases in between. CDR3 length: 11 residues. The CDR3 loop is CASNRGSEQFF. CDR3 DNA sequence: TGTGCCAGCAACCGAGGGAGTGAGCAGTTCTTC.

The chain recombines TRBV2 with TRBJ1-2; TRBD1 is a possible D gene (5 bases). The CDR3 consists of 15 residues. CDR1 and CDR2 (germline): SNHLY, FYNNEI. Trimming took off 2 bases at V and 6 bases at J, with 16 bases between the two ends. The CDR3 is CASSEYPFRGDGYTF. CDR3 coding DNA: TGTGCCAGCAGTGAATACCCGTTTCGGGGGGATGGCTACACCTTC.

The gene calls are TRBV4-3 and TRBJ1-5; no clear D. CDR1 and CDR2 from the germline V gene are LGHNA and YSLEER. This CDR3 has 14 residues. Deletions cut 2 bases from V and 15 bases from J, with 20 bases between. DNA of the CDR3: TGCGCCAGCAGCCAAACCCGGGAAGGGTTAAGGCGGCATTTT. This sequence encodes CASSQTREGLRRHF.

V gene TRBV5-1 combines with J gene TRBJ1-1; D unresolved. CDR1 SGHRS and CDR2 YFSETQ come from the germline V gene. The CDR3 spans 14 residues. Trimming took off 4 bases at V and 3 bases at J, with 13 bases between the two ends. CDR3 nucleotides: TGCGCCAGCAGCGAGGGAGGGTTGTACACTGAAGCTTTCTTT. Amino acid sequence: CASSEGGLYTEAFF.

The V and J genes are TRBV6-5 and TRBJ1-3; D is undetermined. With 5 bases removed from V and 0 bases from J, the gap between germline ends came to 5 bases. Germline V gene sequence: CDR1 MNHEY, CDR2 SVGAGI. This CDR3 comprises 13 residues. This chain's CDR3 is CASSLSSGNTIYF. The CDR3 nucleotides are TGTGCCAGCAGTCTAAGCTCTGGAAACACCATATATTTT.

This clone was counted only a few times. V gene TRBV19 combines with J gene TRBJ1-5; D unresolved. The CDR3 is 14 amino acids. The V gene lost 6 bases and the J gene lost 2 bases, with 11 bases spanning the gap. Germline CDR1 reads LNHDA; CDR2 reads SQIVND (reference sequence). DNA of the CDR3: TGTGCCAGTAGCGTGTCGAGGGGCAATCAGCCCCAGCATTTT. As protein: CASSVSRGNQPQHF.

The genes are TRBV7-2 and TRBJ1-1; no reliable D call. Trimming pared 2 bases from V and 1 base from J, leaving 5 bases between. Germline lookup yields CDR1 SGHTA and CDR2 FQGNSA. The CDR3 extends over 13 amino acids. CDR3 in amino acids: CASSLQQNTEAFF. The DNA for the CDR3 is TGTGCCAGCAGCTTACAACAGAACACTGAAGCTTTCTTT.

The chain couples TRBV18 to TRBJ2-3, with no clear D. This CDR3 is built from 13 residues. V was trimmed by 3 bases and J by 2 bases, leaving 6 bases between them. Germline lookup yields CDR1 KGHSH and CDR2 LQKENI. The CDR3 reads CASSPSNTDTQYF. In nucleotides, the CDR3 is TGTGCCAGCTCACCGTCCAACACAGATACGCAGTATTTT.

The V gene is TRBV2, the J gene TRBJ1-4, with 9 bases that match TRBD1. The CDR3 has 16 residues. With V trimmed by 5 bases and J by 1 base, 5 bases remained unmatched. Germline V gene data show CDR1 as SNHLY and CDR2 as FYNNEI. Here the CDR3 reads CASSYRGQGTNEKLFF. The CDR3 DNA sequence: TGTGCCAGCAGTTACAGGGGGCAGGGAACTAATGAAAAACTGTTTTTT.

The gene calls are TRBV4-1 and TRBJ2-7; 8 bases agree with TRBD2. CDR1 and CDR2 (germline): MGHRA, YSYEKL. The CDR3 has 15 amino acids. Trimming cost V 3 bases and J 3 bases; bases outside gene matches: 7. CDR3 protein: CASSHPGTRDYEQYF. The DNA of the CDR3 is TGCGCCAGCAGCCACCCCGGGACTAGAGACTACGAGCAGTACTTC.

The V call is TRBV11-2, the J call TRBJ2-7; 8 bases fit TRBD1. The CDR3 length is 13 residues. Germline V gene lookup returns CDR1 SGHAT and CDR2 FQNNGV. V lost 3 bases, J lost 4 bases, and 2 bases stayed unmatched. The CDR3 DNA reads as TGTGCCAGCAGCTTGGACAGGGCTTACGAGCAGTACTTC. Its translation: CASSLDRAYEQYF.

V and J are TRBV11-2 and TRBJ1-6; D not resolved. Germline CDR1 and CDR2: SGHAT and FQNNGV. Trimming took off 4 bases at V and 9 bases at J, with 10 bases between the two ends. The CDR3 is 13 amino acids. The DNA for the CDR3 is TGTGCCAGCAGCTGGGAGGAGATTTCACCCCTCCACTTT. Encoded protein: CASSWEEISPLHF.

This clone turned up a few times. Written as DNA, the CDR3 is TGCGCCAGCAGCTCGGACAGGGGGCTCGACGAGCAGTACTTC. Protein: CASSSDRGLDEQYF. The gene calls are TRBV5-1 and TRBJ2-7; 11 bases line up with TRBD1. Trimming cost V 3 bases and J 5 bases; bases outside gene matches: 4. The CDR3 totals 14 residues. CDR1 and CDR2 from the germline V gene are SGHRS and YFSETQ.

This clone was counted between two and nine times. The DNA for the CDR3 is TGCGCCAGCAGCCAAGAGATACAGGGGGTGGAGGAGCAGTACTTC. Protein sequence: CASSQEIQGVEEQYF. This chain links TRBV4-3 with TRBJ2-7; the match to TRBD1 covers 8 bases. V lost 0 bases to trimming and J lost 7 bases; unmatched junction nucleotides: 8. The CDR3 is 15 amino acids. Germline lookup yields CDR1 LGHNA and CDR2 YSLEER.

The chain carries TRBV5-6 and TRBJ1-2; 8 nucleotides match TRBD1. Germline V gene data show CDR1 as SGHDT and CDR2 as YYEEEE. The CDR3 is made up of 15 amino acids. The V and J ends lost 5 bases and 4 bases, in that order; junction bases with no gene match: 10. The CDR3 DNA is TGTGCCAGCAGTATCTCAGGGGGCTCACCCTATGGCTACACCTTC. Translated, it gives CASSISGGSPYGYTF.

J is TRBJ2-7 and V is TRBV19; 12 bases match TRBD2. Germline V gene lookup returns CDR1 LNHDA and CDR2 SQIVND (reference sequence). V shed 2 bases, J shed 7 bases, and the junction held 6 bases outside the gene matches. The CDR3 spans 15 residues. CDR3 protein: CASSITSGRSEEQYF. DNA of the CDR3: TGTGCCAGTAGTATAACTAGCGGGAGGTCGGAAGAGCAGTACTTC.